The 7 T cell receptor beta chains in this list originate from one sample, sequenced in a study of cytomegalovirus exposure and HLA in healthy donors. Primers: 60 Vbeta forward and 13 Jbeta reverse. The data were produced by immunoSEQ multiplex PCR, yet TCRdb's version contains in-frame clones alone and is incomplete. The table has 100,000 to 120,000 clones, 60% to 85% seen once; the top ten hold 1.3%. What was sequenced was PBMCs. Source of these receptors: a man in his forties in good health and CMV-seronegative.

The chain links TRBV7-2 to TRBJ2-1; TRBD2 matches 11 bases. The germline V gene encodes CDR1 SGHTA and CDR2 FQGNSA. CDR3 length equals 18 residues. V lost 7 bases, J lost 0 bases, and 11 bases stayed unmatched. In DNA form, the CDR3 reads TGTGCCAGCACCGACGGTCTAGCGGGGGGCGACTCCTACAATGAGCAGTTCTTC. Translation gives CASTDGLAGGDSYNEQFF.

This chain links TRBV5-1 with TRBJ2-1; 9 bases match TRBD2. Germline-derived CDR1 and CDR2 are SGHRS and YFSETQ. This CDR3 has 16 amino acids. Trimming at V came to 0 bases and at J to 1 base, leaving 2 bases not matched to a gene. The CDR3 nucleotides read TGCGCCAGCAGCTTGGGTAGCGGGGGTTCCTACAATGAGCAGTTCTTC. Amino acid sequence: CASSLGSGGSYNEQFF.

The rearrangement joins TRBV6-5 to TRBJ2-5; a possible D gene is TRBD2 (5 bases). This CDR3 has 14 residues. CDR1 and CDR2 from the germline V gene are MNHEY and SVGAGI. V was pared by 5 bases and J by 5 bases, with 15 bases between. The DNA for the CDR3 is TGTGCCAGCAGTACGGACTTTACGAGGGAGACCCAGTACTTC. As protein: CASSTDFTRETQYF.

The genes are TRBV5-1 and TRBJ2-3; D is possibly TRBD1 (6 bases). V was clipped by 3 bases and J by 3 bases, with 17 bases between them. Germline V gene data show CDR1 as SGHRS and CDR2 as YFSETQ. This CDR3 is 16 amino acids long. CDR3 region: CASSWAAERGTDTQYF. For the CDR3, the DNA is TGCGCCAGCAGCTGGGCGGCCGAGAGGGGGACAGATACGCAGTATTTT. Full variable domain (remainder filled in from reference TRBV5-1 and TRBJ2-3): KAGVTQTPRYLIKTRGQQVTLSCSPISGHRSVSWYQQTPGQGLQFLFEYFSETQRNKGNFPGRFSGRQFSNSRSEMNVSTLELGDSALYLCASSWAAERGTDTQYFGPGTRLTVL.

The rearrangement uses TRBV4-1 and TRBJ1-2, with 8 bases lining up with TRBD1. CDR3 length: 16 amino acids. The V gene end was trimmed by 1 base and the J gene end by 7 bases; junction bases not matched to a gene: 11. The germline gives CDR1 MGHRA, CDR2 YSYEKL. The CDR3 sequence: CASSQALLRDRLGYTF. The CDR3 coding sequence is TGCGCCAGCAGCCAAGCTCTATTACGGGACAGGCTTGGCTACACCTTC.

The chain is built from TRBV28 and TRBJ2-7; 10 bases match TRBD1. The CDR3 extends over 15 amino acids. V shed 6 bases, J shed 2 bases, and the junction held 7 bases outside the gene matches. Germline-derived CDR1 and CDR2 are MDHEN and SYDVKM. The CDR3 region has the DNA TGTGCCAGCAGCCCCGACGGACAGGGGGCCTACGAGCAGTACTTC. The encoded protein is CASSPDGQGAYEQYF.

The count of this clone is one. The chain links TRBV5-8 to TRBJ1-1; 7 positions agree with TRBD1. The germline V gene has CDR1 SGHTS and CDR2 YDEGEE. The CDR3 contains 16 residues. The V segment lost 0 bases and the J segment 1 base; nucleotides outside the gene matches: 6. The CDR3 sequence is CASSLAPHRGNTEAFF. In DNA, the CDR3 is TGTGCCAGCAGCTTGGCCCCCCACAGGGGGAACACTGAAGCTTTCTTT.